The 32 T cell receptor beta chains below come from one sample, sequenced in a study of blood T cell repertoires in COVID-19. TCRdb's table, derived via immunoSEQ multiplex PCR, lists solely in-frame clones and lacks some. Among a few hundred thousand clones listed, around four fifths were seen once. The sequenced material came from peripheral blood. The source is a man in his 60s with acute or convalescent COVID-19.

The rearrangement links TRBV4-1 to TRBJ2-1; D possibly corresponds to TRBD2 (6 bases). The V end was cut by 4 bases, the J end by 4 bases, with 17 bases between. Germline CDR1 MGHRA, CDR2 YSYEKL. The CDR3 is made up of 16 amino acids. CDR3 DNA: TGCGCCAGCAGCCTCCTATCGGGCGGGGCTTACAATGAGCAGTTCTTC. Encoded protein: CASSLLSGGAYNEQFF.

This chain uses TRBV28 with TRBJ2-1; D unclear. This CDR3 region has 15 residues. The V gene's germline CDR1 is MDHEN and CDR2 SYDVKM. V lost 5 bases, J lost 2 bases, and 13 bases lay in between. In DNA form, the CDR3 reads TGTGCCAGCAGTCCACGGTTAGTGGCCTACAATGAGCAGTTCTTC. This codes for CASSPRLVAYNEQFF.

This clone has a handful of counts. The chain recombines TRBV21-1 with TRBJ2-3; the DNA was not used to check the table's D call, TRBD2. TRBV21-1 has pseudogene status. This CDR3 comprises 16 residues. This CDR3 reads CASPSLLATSTDTQYF. The DNA of the CDR3 is TGTGCCAGCCCCAGCCTACTAGCGACTAGCACAGATACGCAGTATTTT.

The chain joins TRBV6-2 or TRBV6-3 to TRBJ2-7; TRBD2 aligns across 7 bases. The CDR3 has 16 residues. From germline, CDR1 is MNHEY and CDR2 SVGEGT. V dropped 6 bases and J dropped 2; count of bases not matched to a gene: 13. CDR3: CASSTLLAAGTYEQYF. For the CDR3, the DNA is TGTGCCAGCAGCACACTTCTAGCGGCGGGGACCTACGAGCAGTACTTC.

The chain couples TRBV7-8 to TRBJ2-7; D is possibly TRBD1 (6 bases). V lost 5 bases and J lost 2, with 10 bases in between. Germline V gene lookup returns CDR1 SGHVS and CDR2 FQNEAQ. The CDR3 covers 13 residues. CDR3 bases: TGTGCCAGCAGCCGGACAGCCGCCTACGAGCAGTACTTC. Residues: CASSRTAAYEQYF.

This sequence joins TRBV27 and TRBJ2-3; D is unclear. CDR1 is MNHEY and CDR2 is SMNVEV in the germline V gene (reference sequence). Between the trimmed V and J ends, which lost 5 bases and 1 base, there was a span of 10 bases. This CDR3 region has 14 residues. CDR3 DNA sequence: TGTGCCAGCAGTATAAGCGCTGGCACAGATACGCAGTATTTT. This encodes CASSISAGTDTQYF.

The chain uses TRBV6-4 and TRBJ2-1, with TRBD1 matching 7 bases. Germline V gene sequence: CDR1 MRHNA, CDR2 SNTAGT. Germline trimming cut 8 bases from V and 7 bases from J; bases unmatched to any gene: 11. This CDR3 region has 14 residues. CDR3 residues: CASGDKAGGNEQFF. In DNA, the CDR3 is TGTGCCAGCGGAGACAAGGCAGGGGGTAATGAGCAGTTCTTC.

The chain recombines TRBV27 with TRBJ1-1; 8 bases line up with TRBD1. The CDR3 contains 15 residues. The V gene's germline CDR1 is MNHEY and CDR2 SMNVEV (reference sequence). After removal of 5 bases from V and 0 bases from J, the junction contained 5 bases not matched to a gene. This chain's CDR3 is CASSRRTGLNTEAFF. In DNA form, the CDR3 reads TGTGCCAGCAGTCGGAGGACAGGGCTGAACACTGAAGCTTTCTTT.

The chain is built from TRBV6-5 and TRBJ1-6; D gene uncertain. CDR1 is MNHEY, CDR2 SVGAGI, per germline. Trimming pared 8 bases from V and 6 bases from J, leaving 11 bases between. This CDR3 has 13 amino acids. The DNA of the CDR3 is TGTGCCAGCCTAGGCCAATTTAATTCACCCCTCCACTTT. Protein sequence: CASLGQFNSPLHF.

This clone has more than one count but fewer than ten. J is TRBJ1-2 and V is TRBV9; possible D gene TRBD1, 5 bases. V was shortened by 4 bases and J by 3 bases, with 10 bases between the two germline ends. The V gene's germline CDR1 is SGDLS and CDR2 YYNGEE. The CDR3 spans 13 residues. This CDR3 is CASSPPTDYGYTF. In DNA, the CDR3 is TGTGCCAGCAGCCCCCCGACAGACTATGGCTACACCTTC.

The rearrangement uses TRBV9 and TRBJ2-3; D perhaps matches TRBD1 (6 bases). V was pared by 4 bases and J by 2 bases, with 11 bases between. The CDR3 length is 14 residues. Per the germline V gene, CDR1 is SGDLS and CDR2 is YYNGEE. The CDR3 coding sequence is TGTGCCAGCAGCCCCGGACAGCTCACAGATACGCAGTATTTT. It yields the protein CASSPGQLTDTQYF.

The J gene is TRBJ2-1, the V gene TRBV9, with TRBD2 identical over 11 bases. Germline-derived CDR1 and CDR2 are SGDLS and YYNGEE. V dropped 4 bases and J dropped 9; count of bases not matched to a gene: 12. The CDR3 is made up of 16 amino acids. CDR3 DNA sequence: TGTGCCAGCAGCCCCCCTACTAGCGGGAGTGTGGGTGAGCAGTTCTTC. Amino acid sequence: CASSPPTSGSVGEQFF.

The rearrangement links TRBV3-1 (or the pseudogene TRBV3-2) to TRBJ2-2, with 10 positions matching TRBD1. Per the germline V gene, CDR1 is LGHDT and CDR2 is YNNKEL (reference sequence). The V segment lost 1 base and the J segment 5 bases; nucleotides outside the gene matches: 4. The length of the CDR3 is 16 residues. CDR3 sequence reads: CASSQVGTGVTGELFF. DNA for the CDR3: TGTGCCAGCAGCCAAGTCGGGACAGGGGTGACCGGGGAGCTGTTTTTT.

The rearrangement uses TRBV11-2 and TRBJ2-7; TRBD1 matches at 7 bases. Trimming removed 0 bases from V and 1 base from J; junction bases left unmatched: 6. The CDR3 is 16 residues long. Germline CDR1 is SGHAT and CDR2 is FQNNGV. In DNA form, the CDR3 reads TGTGCCAGCAGCTTAGATCGGGGACAGATTTCCTACGAGCAGTACTTC. As protein: CASSLDRGQISYEQYF. The full variable domain, completed using reference TRBV11-2 and TRBJ2-7, is EAGVAQSPRYKIIEKRQSVAFWCNPISGHATLYWYQQILGQGPKLLIQFQNNGVVDDSQLPKDRFSAERLKGVDSTLKIQPAKLEDSAVYLCASSLDRGQISYEQYFGPGTRLTVT.

The rearrangement joins TRBV27 to TRBJ1-5, with a weak D call TRBD1 (6 bases). The CDR3 sequence is 15 residues long. CDR1 MNHEY and CDR2 SMNVEV come from the germline V gene (reference sequence). V was pared by 2 bases and J by 3 bases, with 11 bases between. CDR3 loop: CASSLAGGLNQPQHF. The CDR3, as DNA: TGTGCCAGCAGTTTAGCGGGGGGGCTCAATCAGCCCCAGCATTTT.

The chain recombines TRBV10-3 with TRBJ1-1; 7 nucleotides align to TRBD1. V was pared by 4 bases and J by 5 bases, with 10 bases of the junction left unmatched. Germline V CDR1 and CDR2: ENHRY, SYGVKD. CDR3 size: 15 residues. CDR3 sequence reads: CAISGEGAGGTEAFF. The CDR3 DNA reads as TGTGCCATCAGTGGCGAGGGGGCTGGTGGTACTGAAGCTTTCTTT.

J is TRBJ1-1 and V is TRBV4-1; a possible D gene is TRBD1 (5 bases). Trimming took off 7 bases at V and 3 bases at J, with 18 bases between the two ends. The CDR3 length is 15 residues. Germline V gene data show CDR1 as MGHRA and CDR2 as YSYEKL. CDR3 loop: CASTYGGSGDTEAFF. Written as DNA, the CDR3 is TGCGCCAGCACTTATGGGGGGTCTGGTGACACTGAAGCTTTCTTT.

The chain employs TRBV11-2 and TRBJ2-7; 7 bases are a match to TRBD2. Germline V gene data show CDR1 as SGHAT and CDR2 as FQNNGV. This CDR3 region has 15 residues. J was trimmed by 0 bases and V by 5 bases; bases with no gene match: 7. CDR3: CASSPSLAASYEQYF. The CDR3 nucleotides read TGTGCCAGCAGCCCGTCCCTAGCGGCCTCCTACGAGCAGTACTTC.

The V and J genes are TRBV6-5 and TRBJ1-1, with 7 bases lining up with TRBD1. After removal of 5 bases from V and 1 base from J, the junction contained 7 bases not matched to a gene. Germline V gene data show CDR1 as MNHEY and CDR2 as SVGAGI. CDR3 length: 15 residues. CDR3 sequence (DNA): TGTGCCAGCAGTCAAAACAGGGGACCGAACACTGAAGCTTTCTTT. Translated, it gives CASSQNRGPNTEAFF.

This chain joins TRBV29-1 and TRBJ2-5, with 11 bases lining up with TRBD1. Germline V CDR1 and CDR2: SQVTM, ANQGSEA. The CDR3 runs 13 residues. J lost 3 bases, V lost 7 bases, and 4 bases had no gene match. The CDR3 bases are TGCAGCGCAGGACAGGGGGCAAAAGAGACCCAGTACTTC. Translation gives CSAGQGAKETQYF.

As concerns this clone: The CDR3 ends on some other residue instead of the conserved phenylalanine or tryptophan, so this is likely a read error. The DNA is left out, because the CDR3 cannot be placed on it with certainty; the CDR3 is given as TCRdb lists it. The chain has TRBV6-1 and TRBJ1-2; the DNA was not used to check the table's D call, TRBD1. Germline CDR1 and CDR2: MNHNS and SASEGT. The length of the CDR3 is 12 amino acids, counting both ends. CDR3 sequence reads: CASSEIGTGKRL.

The chain recombines TRBV3-1 (or the pseudogene TRBV3-2) with TRBJ2-3; 10 bases fit TRBD2. The CDR3 totals 17 residues. Germline V gene lookup returns CDR1 LGHDT and CDR2 YNNKEL (reference sequence). V lost 4 bases to trimming and J lost 6 bases; unmatched junction nucleotides: 13. CDR3 nucleotides: TGTGCCAGCAGCCCTCGTTACTCTAGCGGGAGAATGGATACGCAGTATTTT. It codes for CASSPRYSSGRMDTQYF.

The rearrangement links TRBV30 to TRBJ1-3; D remains unclear. Trimming took off 6 bases at V and 2 bases at J, with 14 bases between the two ends. Per germline, CDR1 GTSNPN and CDR2 SVGIG (reference sequence). This CDR3 has 14 residues. The CDR3 reads CACSIGTAGNTIYF. The CDR3 nucleotides read TGTGCCTGCTCAATTGGAACAGCTGGAAACACCATATATTTT.

The chain joins TRBV13 to TRBJ1-1; D unclear. This CDR3 is built from 15 residues. Germline V gives CDR1 PRHDT, CDR2 FYEKMQ (reference sequence). V was cut by 1 base and J by 0 bases, with 9 bases left in between. The CDR3 spells CASSLDGLMNTEAFF. In DNA, the CDR3 is TGTGCCAGCAGCTTAGATGGCTTAATGAACACTGAAGCTTTCTTT.

This clone was seen just once. The DNA for the CDR3 is TGTGCCAGCAGCTTAGCCCGTTTGGCAGTCACAGATACGCAGTATTTT. Its protein product is CASSLARLAVTDTQYF. The chain joins TRBV13 to TRBJ2-3; D gene ambiguous. Germline V gene data show CDR1 as PRHDT and CDR2 as FYEKMQ (reference sequence). Trimming removed 1 base at V and 2 bases at J, with 13 bases between. CDR3 length: 16 amino acids.

Remarks on this clone: Other DNA sequences of this sample code for an identical CDR3. This sequence joins TRBV6-5 and TRBJ2-7, with 8 bases fitting TRBD1. CDR1 is MNHEY and CDR2 is SVGAGI in the germline V gene. The trim removed 6 bases at V and 5 bases at J, leaving 9 bases unmatched. This CDR3 is built from 14 residues. The CDR3 reads CASSRGQGGHEQYF. The CDR3 DNA follows: TGTGCCAGCAGCCGAGGACAGGGTGGCCACGAGCAGTACTTC.

The chain carries TRBV18 and TRBJ1-1; 9 positions agree with TRBD1. The length of the CDR3 is 13 residues. V trimming: 6 bases; J trimming: 6 bases; junction bases outside the gene matches: 5. Looked up from germline, CDR1 is KGHSH and CDR2 is LQKENI. This CDR3 is CASSTDRGAEAFF. In nucleotides, the CDR3 is TGTGCCAGCTCCACGGACAGGGGAGCTGAAGCTTTCTTT.

The chain uses TRBV11-2 and TRBJ1-6; 9 nucleotides agree with TRBD1. Germline lookup yields CDR1 SGHAT and CDR2 FQNNGV. The CDR3 runs to 20 residues. The V and J ends lost 0 bases and 6 bases, in that order; junction bases with no gene match: 15. Here the CDR3 DNA reads TGTGCCAGCAGCTTAGACCCCTGGGGACAGGGAAGGGGCAGTAATTCACCCCTCCACTTT. Protein product: CASSLDPWGQGRGSNSPLHF.

V is TRBV30 and J is TRBJ2-2, with TRBD1 identical over 8 bases. The V gene's germline CDR1 is GTSNPN and CDR2 SVGIG (reference sequence). V trimming: 1 base; J trimming: 4 bases; junction bases outside the gene matches: 5. The CDR3 length is 15 residues. The CDR3 DNA sequence: TGTGCCTGGAGTGATACGGGACAGGCCACCGGGGAGCTGTTTTTT. Protein product: CAWSDTGQATGELFF.

This clone was detected a few times. The chain couples TRBV5-1 to TRBJ1-1; D gene ambiguous. The CDR3 totals 13 residues. CDR1 is SGHRS, CDR2 YFSETQ, per germline. V was trimmed by 5 bases and J by 1 base, leaving 9 bases between them. The CDR3, as DNA: TGCGCCAGCAGGGATACAGAGAACACTGAAGCTTTCTTT. Translating gives CASRDTENTEAFF. Full variable domain (missing parts from reference TRBV5-1 and TRBJ1-1): KAGVTQTPRYLIKTRGQQVTLSCSPISGHRSVSWYQQTPGQGLQFLFEYFSETQRNKGNFPGRFSGRQFSNSRSEMNVSTLELGDSALYLCASRDTENTEAFFGQGTRLTVV.

This clone has a handful of counts. This chain connects TRBV7-3 to TRBJ1-1; tentatively, D is TRBD1 (5 bases). Germline V lookup: CDR1 SGHTA, CDR2 FQGTGA. This CDR3 is built from 14 residues. With 2 bases removed from V and 1 base from J, the gap between germline ends came to 8 bases. In DNA form, the CDR3 reads TGTGCCAGCAGCTTACAGGGTTCGAACACTGAAGCTTTCTTT. It encodes CASSLQGSNTEAFF.

The chain has TRBV6-5 and TRBJ1-1, with D hard to call. Germline CDR1 and CDR2: MNHEY and SVGAGI. Trimming shortened V by 0 bases and J by 1 base, and 9 bases separated the two germline ends. The CDR3 covers 15 residues. The CDR3 DNA follows: TGTGCCAGCAGTTACTCCGTACGGGGGAACACTGAAGCTTTCTTT. Residues: CASSYSVRGNTEAFF.